This T cell receptor beta chain appears in the sequencing data of a study of cytomegalovirus exposure and HLA in healthy donors (dated 2017 in TCRdb). Regarding the complete study: An earlier analysis of several hundred of the donors reported about 290 Gb of sequence data and some 120 million unique TCR beta sequences from 150 million to 200 million T cells. An early release covering more than 500 HLA-typed donors comprised roughly 300 gigabases of sequencing data and approximately 85 million unique TCR sequences. Of the roughly 390 genotyped donors, 70% to 90% were placed in the genetic ancestry cluster associated with self-reported Caucasian donors. The study aimed to test whether signatures of past pathogen exposure could be identified by cataloging public T cell receptors. Using immunosequencing, the study profiled T cell repertoires from 666 subjects and related those repertoires to cytomegalovirus serostatus. Along with the approximately 700-subject first cohort, a separate validation cohort of more than 90 different subjects was used. To predict cytomegalovirus infection status, the study brought together high-throughput TCR immunosequencing, statistical association of individual TCRs with disease status, and machine learning. A later analysis re-analyzed previously published TCR beta repertoires from 666 donors and added high-resolution HLA genotyping to study TCR occurrence patterns. Rather than using new phenotypic data, the later analysis identified candidate immune exposures from TCR beta sequences and from how often those sequences occurred across donors. In an earlier analysis of 587 of the donors, high-throughput TCR beta sequencing was used to judge whether each TCR beta V gene segment behaved as functional or pseudogenic. Donor age, sex, ethnicity and CMV serostatus were compiled together with the repertoire data. Genome-wide SNP genotypes for about 60% of the roughly 670 donors were used in a later genetic analysis, which treated that subset as a discovery cohort. All discovery cohort repertoires had been generated on a single sequencing platform. Class I and class II HLA loci were covered by the typing at four-digit resolution. Typing coverage varied by locus: roughly 620-640 donors for A, B, C, DRB1 and DQB1; roughly 560 for DQA1; over 600 for DPA1; roughly 470 for DPB1. A handful of DR-DQ haplotypes were handled as single units for association and clustering because linkage in the cohort was strong. On average, around 200,000 unique TCR beta nucleotide sequences were sequenced per donor among roughly 430 genotyped donors of the cohort, with 15% to 20% of those sequences being non-productive. Beyond this particular receptor, the publication reports: Correlated functional status among segregating V segments might be attributable to linkage disequilibrium, but an unknown experimental factor could not be ruled out. CMV serostatus was the only immune exposure information available for the cohort. In an earlier analysis of approximately 600 of the donors, most TCR beta V segments were observed in productive rearrangements about 87% or about 30% of the time, broadly matching IMGT annotations. In the study, 150 to 200 TCR beta chains were listed as associated with cytomegalovirus. When HLA alleles, especially DR and DQ, strongly co-occurred, TCR associations were difficult to assign to individual alleles. In a later analysis, several top co-occurrence clusters were reported to appear linked to parvovirus B19, influenza, CMV and Epstein-Barr virus. A later analysis found that most CMV-associated TCR beta chains appeared HLA-restricted, with HLA associations seemingly driven largely by CMV exposure. An association between a missense DCLRE1C variant and V-gene and J-gene trimming of TCR beta chains was found in a later genetic analysis and replicated in an independent cohort. A later analysis associated around 16,000 TCR beta sequences with specific HLA alleles at a false discovery rate of 0.05. Roughly uniform sequencing depth across donors was assumed in presence/absence analyses, although this assumption may not hold. According to a later genetic analysis, donors in an Asian-associated ancestry cluster had fewer N-insertions in productive TCRs than the approximately 700-donor mean. A later analysis found that HLA-associated TCR beta chains were more clonally expanded and had lower generation probabilities than equally common non-associated chains. Most TCR sequences were seen in very few donors, while some public TCRs were found in many individuals. Seventeen rarely observed V segments, including chromosome 9 orphons, were excluded from the earlier analysis of 550 to 700 of the donors because counts were too low. It was suggested by the authors that the approach could potentially be generalized to other disease states and immunological phenotypes. In this cohort, only TCR beta chains were sequenced, and detectable features were limited by the absence of alpha or paired-chain data. A later analysis found that TCR association rates varied across HLA loci, with DRB1 alleles showing the most associated TCRs and HLA-C alleles the fewest. Three of the identified cytomegalovirus-associated TCR beta chains were confirmed in vitro to be specific for cytomegalovirus antigens. A further reported finding was that TCR beta sequences accurately predicted the HLA-A and HLA-B alleles for most subjects in the first cohort. The classifier was reported to diagnose cytomegalovirus status with high specificity and sensitivity in both the original and validation cohorts. Because HLA typing was unavailable for some donors at each locus, only the typed subset was used in association tests. A cluster of highly shared sequence variants was judged likely to be a technical artifact of the sequencing pipeline.

In regard to this clone: The antigen it binds to is not known. No per-base quality is available; no much larger clone lies one base away.

Library preparation employed the immunoSEQ multiplex PCR assay. A mixture of 60 forward primers for TCR Vbeta segments and 13 reverse primers for TCR Jbeta segments was used in the multiplex PCR. The CDR3 region of rearranged TCR beta genes was amplified from genomic DNA with a multiplex PCR assay. The amplified TCR beta libraries were sequenced on the Illumina HiSeq System as 87-base-pair reads. The paper's data handling went like this. A later analysis tallied 75 million to 95 million unique TCR beta chains across the 550 to 850 repertoires, and approximately 12 million of those chains were shared by two or more donors. To remove PCR and sequencing errors, raw reads were error-corrected and collapsed into unique sequences using a nearest-neighbor algorithm that merged closely related sequences. V, D and J gene segments were assigned by aligning CDR3 sequences to IMGT reference sequences. For a sequence to be retained, a match of at least six nucleotides was required to both a V gene segment and a J gene segment. A rearrangement was called productive if the CDR3 had no stop codons and remained in frame with V and J, and every other rearrangement was called non-productive. Following IMGT convention, CDR3 was defined as the stretch from the second conserved V-encoded cysteine to the conserved J-encoded phenylalanine. Sequences without an unambiguous match to a single V gene segment were excluded from the earlier analysis of about 630 of the donors. An earlier analysis of 587 of the donors classified V segments as functional when productive rearrangements were above 56.7% and as segregating when the standard deviation between donors was above 5%. A statistical classification framework was built to diagnose cytomegalovirus status from the catalog of TCR beta chain sequences. A later analysis assigned V and J genes by comparing TCR nucleotide sequences with IMGT/GENE-DB human TR gene sequences. The TCRdist pipeline was used in a later analysis to assign CDR3 sequences and most-parsimonious VDJ recombination scenarios. A later analysis defined each TCR beta chain by its CDR3 amino acid sequence plus V-gene family, and excluded reads lacking a unique V-gene family. A later analysis removed nearly 600 highly shared, low-generation-probability nucleotide sequences to deal with suspected cross-contamination and a sequencing artifact. For each public chain, a later analysis derived a clonal expansion index from normalized ranks of inferred template counts within each repertoire. In a later analysis, generation probabilities were computed with a VDJ recombination model fitted to out-of-frame rearrangements, and the resulting probabilities were checked against IGoR. In a later analysis, TCR-TCR, TCR-HLA and TCR-CMV co-occurrence was scored with hypergeometric tests, and a repertoire-size bias correction was applied to TCR pairs. In a later analysis, false discovery rates were estimated by permuting HLA or CMV assignments 20 times. In a later analysis, co-occurring TCRs were grouped using DBSCAN, and TCRdist sequence similarity was added for clustering within HLA-allele-positive subsets. Repertoires with fewer than 30,000 or more than 120,000 public chains were left out of co-occurrence clustering, as were about five repertoires with anomalous nucleotide sharing. Sourced from immuneACCESS, this table was stored by TCRdb with only in-frame sequences that have V and J called. A share of the clones is absent; for the studies checked, an unresolved V gene accounts for under half, and the remainder has no known explanation. D and trimming were read from the DNA, whereas the V and J calls and clone size are those reported in that table. Present in this sample are about 190,000 clones, 60% to 80% of which were seen just once. The ten largest account for 1.5% to 2% of the sample.

The cohort comprised 666 healthy bone marrow donors. All cohort members were sampled while nominally healthy, although unrecorded immune exposures were likely present. The donor was CMV seronegative and was included in the group of a few hundred seronegative cohort members. A peripheral blood sample was collected from each donor, and TCR beta sequencing was performed on peripheral blood mononuclear cells. Genomic DNA was extracted from the blood cell samples with the Qiagen DNeasy Blood Extraction Kit. Specimen: PBMCs. The receptor's source is a young woman in good health and CMV-seronegative.

CDR3 protein: CASSQGGNYNQPQHF. The nucleotides are TGTGCCAGCAGCCAAGGAGGGAATTACAATCAGCCCCAGCATTTT. This chain joins TRBV6-5 to TRBJ1-5, with an unclear D gene assignment. Based on the germline V gene, the CDR1 and CDR2 sequences are MNHEY and SVGAGI. The CDR3 contains 15 residues, cysteine and phenylalanine counted. Only the CDR3 DNA is retained, 45 bases long and in frame from the first base. A distance of 15 bases separates the germline ends of V and J, which lose 6 bases and 3 bases respectively.